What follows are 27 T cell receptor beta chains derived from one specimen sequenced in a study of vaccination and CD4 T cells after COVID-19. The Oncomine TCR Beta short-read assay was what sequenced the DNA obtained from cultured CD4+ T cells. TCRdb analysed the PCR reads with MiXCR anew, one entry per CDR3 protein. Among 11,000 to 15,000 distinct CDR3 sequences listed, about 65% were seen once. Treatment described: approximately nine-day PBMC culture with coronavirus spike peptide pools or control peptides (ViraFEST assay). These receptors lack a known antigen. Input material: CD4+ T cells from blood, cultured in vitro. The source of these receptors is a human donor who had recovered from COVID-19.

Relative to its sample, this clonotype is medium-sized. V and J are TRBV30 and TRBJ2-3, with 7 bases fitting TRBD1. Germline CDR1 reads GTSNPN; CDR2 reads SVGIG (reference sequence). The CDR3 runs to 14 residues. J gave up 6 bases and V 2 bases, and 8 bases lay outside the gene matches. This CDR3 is CAWSLGTARDTQYF. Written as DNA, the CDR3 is TGTGCCTGGAGTCTTGGGACAGCTCGGGATACGCAGTATTTT.

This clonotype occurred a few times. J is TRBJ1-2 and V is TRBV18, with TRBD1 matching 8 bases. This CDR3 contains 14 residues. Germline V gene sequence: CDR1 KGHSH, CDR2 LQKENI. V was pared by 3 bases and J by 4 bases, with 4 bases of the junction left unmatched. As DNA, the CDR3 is TGTGCCAGCTCACCTGGACAGGGCAGCTATGGCTACACCTTC. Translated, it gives CASSPGQGSYGYTF.

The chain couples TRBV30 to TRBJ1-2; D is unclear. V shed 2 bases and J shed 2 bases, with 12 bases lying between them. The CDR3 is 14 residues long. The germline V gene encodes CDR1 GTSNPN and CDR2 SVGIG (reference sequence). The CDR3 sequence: CAWSKNRLNYGYTF. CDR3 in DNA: TGTGCCTGGAGTAAGAACCGATTGAACTATGGCTACACCTTC.

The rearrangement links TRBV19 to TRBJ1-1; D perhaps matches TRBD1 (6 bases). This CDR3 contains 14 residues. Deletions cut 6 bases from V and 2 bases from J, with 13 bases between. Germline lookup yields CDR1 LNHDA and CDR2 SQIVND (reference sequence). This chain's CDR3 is CASRAGTINTEAFF. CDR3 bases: TGTGCCAGTAGGGCCGGGACAATTAACACTGAAGCTTTCTTT.

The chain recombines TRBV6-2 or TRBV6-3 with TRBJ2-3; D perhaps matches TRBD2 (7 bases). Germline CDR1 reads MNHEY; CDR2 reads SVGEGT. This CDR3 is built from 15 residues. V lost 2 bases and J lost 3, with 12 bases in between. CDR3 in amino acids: CASSYGGGQTDTQYF. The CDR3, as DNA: TGTGCCAGCAGTTACGGGGGGGGGCAGACAGATACGCAGTATTTT.

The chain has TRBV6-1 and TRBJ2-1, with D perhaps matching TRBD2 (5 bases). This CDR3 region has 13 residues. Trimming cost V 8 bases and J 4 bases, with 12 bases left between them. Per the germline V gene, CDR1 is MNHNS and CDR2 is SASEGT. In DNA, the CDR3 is TGTGCCAGCGAATCGGGATTTTACAATGAGCAGTTCTTC. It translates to CASESGFYNEQFF.

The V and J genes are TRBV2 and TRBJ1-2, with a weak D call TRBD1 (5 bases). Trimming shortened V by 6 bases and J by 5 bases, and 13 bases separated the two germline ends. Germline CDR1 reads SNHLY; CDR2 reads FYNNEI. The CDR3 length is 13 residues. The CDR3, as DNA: TGTGCCAGCAGACCTGGGCAGGGTTATGGCTACACCTTC. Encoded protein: CASRPGQGYGYTF.

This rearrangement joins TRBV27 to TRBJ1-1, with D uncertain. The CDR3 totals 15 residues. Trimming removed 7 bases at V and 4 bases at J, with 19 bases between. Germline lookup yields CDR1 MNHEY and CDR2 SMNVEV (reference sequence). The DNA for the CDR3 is TGTGCCAGCACCCTAACCGCTCGGCGACTCACTGAAGCTTTCTTT. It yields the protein CASTLTARRLTEAFF.

In DNA, the CDR3 is TGCAGTGCTAACCGGGACAGGGGGCGCGAGCAGTACTTC. This gives the protein CSANRDRGREQYF. The chain uses TRBV20-1 and TRBJ2-7; TRBD1 agrees at 12 bases. Germline loops: CDR1 DFQATT, CDR2 SNEGSKA (reference sequence). The J segment lost 6 bases and the V segment lost 4 bases, leaving 4 bases of the junction unmatched. This CDR3 is 13 amino acids long.

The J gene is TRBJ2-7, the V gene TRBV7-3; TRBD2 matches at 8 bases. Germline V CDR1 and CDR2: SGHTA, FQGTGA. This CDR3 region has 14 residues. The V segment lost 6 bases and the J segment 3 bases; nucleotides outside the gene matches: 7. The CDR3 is CASSRGTRNYEQYF. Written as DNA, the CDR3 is TGTGCCAGCAGTCGAGGGACTAGGAACTACGAGCAGTACTTC.

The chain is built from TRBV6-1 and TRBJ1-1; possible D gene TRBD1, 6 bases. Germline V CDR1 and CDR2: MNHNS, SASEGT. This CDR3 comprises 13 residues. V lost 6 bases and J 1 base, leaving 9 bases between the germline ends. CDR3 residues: CASRRQANTEAFF. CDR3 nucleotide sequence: TGTGCCAGCAGAAGACAGGCGAACACTGAAGCTTTCTTT.

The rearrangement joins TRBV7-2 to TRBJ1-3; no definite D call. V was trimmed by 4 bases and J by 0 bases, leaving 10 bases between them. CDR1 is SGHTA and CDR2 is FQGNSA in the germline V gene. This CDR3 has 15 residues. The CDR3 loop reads CASSSRRISGNTIYF. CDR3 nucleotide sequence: TGTGCCAGCAGCTCCCGACGTATCTCTGGAAACACCATATATTTT.

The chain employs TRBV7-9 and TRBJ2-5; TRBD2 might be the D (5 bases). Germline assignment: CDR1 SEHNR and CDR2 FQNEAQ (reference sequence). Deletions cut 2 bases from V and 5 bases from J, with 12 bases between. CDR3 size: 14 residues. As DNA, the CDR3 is TGTGCCAGCAGCTTACTCGGCAGGAGGGAGACCCAGTACTTC. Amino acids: CASSLLGRRETQYF. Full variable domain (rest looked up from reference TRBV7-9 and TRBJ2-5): DTGVSQNPRHKITKRGQNVTFRCDPISEHNRLYWYRQTLGQGPEFLTYFQNEAQLEKSRLLSDRFSAERPKGSFSTLEIQRTEQGDSAMYLCASSLLGRRETQYFGPGTRLLVL.

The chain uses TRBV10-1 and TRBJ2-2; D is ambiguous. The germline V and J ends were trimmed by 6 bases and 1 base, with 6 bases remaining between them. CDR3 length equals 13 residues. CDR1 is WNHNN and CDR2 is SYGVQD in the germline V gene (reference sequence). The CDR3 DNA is TGCGCCAGCAGCAGAGTGAACACCGGGGAGCTGTTTTTT. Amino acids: CASSRVNTGELFF.

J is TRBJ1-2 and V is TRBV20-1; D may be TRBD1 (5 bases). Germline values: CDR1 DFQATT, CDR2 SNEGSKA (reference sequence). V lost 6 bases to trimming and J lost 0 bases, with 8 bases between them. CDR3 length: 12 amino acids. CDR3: CSASRANYGYTF. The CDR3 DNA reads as TGCAGTGCATCCAGGGCTAACTATGGCTACACCTTC.

The CDR3 region is CASSQDGREQFF. The CDR3 nucleotides read TGTGCCAGCAGCCAAGACGGAAGGGAGCAGTTCTTC. The chain is built from TRBV4-2 and TRBJ2-1; D is unclear. CDR3 length equals 12 residues. V gave up 0 bases and J gave up 10 bases, with 7 bases separating them. Germline V gene lookup returns CDR1 LGHNA and CDR2 YNFKEQ.

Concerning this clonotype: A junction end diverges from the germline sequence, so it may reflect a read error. CDR3 loop: CASSLQSSGAGELFF. The CDR3 DNA reads TGTGCTAGCAGCTTACAGTCGAGCGGGGCCGGGGAGCTGTTTTTT. The chain employs TRBV7-7 and TRBJ2-2, with 7 nucleotides matching TRBD2. CDR3 size: 15 residues. Germline V lookup: CDR1 SSHAT, CDR2 FNYEAQ (reference sequence).

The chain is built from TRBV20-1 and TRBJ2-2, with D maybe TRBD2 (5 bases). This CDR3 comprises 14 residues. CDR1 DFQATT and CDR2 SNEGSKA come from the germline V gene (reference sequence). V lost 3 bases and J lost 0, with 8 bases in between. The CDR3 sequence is CSARRRTNTGELFF. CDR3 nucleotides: TGCAGTGCTAGGAGGAGGACGAACACCGGGGAGCTGTTTTTT.

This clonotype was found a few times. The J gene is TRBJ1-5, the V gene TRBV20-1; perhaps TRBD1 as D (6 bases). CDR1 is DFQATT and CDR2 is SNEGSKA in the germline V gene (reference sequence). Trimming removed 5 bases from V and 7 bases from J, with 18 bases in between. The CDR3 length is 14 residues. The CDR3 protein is CSAAPTGLGQPQHF. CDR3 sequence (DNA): TGCAGTGCTGCGCCAACAGGGCTCGGCCAGCCCCAGCATTTT.

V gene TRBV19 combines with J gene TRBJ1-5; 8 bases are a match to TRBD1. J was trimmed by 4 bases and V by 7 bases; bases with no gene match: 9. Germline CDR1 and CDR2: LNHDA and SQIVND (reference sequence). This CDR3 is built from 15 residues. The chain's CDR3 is CASIGTGPLNQPQHF. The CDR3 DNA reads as TGTGCCAGTATTGGGACAGGCCCCCTTAATCAGCCCCAGCATTTT.

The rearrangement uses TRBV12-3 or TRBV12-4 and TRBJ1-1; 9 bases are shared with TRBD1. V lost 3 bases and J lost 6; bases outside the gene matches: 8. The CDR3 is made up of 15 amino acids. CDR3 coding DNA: TGTGCCAGCAGTTTCCTACAGGGGGCAAAGTCTGAAGCTTTCTTT. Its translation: CASSFLQGAKSEAFF.

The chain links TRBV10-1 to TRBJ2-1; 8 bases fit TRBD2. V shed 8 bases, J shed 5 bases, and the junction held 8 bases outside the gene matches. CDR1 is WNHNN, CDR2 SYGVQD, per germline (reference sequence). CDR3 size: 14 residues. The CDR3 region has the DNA TGCGCCAGCTCCCCAGCGGGAGCTAACAATGAGCAGTTCTTC. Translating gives CASSPAGANNEQFF.

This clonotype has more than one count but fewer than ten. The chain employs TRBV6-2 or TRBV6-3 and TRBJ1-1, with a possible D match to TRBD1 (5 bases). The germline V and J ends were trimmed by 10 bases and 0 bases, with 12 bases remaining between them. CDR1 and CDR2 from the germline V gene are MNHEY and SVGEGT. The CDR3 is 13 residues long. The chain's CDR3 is CATTGPMNTEAFF. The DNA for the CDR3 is TGTGCCACCACAGGTCCCATGAACACTGAAGCTTTCTTT.

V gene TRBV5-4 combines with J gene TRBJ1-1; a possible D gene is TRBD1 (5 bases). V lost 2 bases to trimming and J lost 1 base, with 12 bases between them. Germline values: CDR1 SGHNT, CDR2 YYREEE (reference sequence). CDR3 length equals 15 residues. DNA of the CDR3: TGTGCCAGCAGCTTCTTAGGGGTGCGGAACACTGAAGCTTTCTTT. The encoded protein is CASSFLGVRNTEAFF. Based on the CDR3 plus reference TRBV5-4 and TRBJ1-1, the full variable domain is ETGVTQSPTHLIKTRGQQVTLRCSSQSGHNTVSWYQQALGQGPQFIFQYYREEENGRGNFPPRFSGLQFPNYSSELNVNALELDDSALYLCASSFLGVRNTEAFFGQGTRLTVV.

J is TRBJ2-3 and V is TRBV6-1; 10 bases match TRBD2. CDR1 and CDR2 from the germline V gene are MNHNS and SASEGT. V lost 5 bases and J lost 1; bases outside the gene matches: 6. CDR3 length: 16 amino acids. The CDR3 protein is CASSQSSGSGTDTQYF. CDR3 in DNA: TGTGCCAGCAGTCAATCTAGCGGGAGTGGCACAGATACGCAGTATTTT.

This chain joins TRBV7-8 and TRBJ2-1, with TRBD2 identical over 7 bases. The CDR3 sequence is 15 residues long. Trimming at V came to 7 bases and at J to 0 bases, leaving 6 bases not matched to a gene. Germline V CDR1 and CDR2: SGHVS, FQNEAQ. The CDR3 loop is CASISGPSSYNEQFF. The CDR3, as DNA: TGTGCCAGCATTAGCGGGCCGAGCTCCTACAATGAGCAGTTCTTC. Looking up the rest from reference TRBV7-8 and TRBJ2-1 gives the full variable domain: GAGVSQSPRYKVAKRGQDVALRCDPISGHVSLFWYQQALGQGPEFLTYFQNEAQLDKSGLPSDRFFAERPEGSVSTLKIQRTQQEDSAVYLCASISGPSSYNEQFFGPGTRLTVL.

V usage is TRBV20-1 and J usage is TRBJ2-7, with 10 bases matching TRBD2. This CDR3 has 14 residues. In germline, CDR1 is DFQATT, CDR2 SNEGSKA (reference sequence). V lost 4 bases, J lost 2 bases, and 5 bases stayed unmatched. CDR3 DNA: TGCAGTGCTACAAGCGGGAGGGGAACCTACGAGCAGTACTTC. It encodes CSATSGRGTYEQYF.